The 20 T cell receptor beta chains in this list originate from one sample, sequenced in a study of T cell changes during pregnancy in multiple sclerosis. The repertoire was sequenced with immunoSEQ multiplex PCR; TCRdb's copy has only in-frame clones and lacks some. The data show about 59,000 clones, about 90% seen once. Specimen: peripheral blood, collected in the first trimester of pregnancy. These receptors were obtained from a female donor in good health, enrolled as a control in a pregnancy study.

The CDR3 bases are TGTGCCAGCAGCCCGTCGAGCGGGGGGACCTACAATGAGCAGTTCTTC. It translates to CASSPSSGGTYNEQFF. The J gene is TRBJ2-1, the V gene TRBV7-3; TRBD2 matches at 9 bases. The CDR3 extends over 16 amino acids. The germline V gene encodes CDR1 SGHTA and CDR2 FQGTGA. V was pared by 5 bases and J by 2 bases, with 7 bases of the junction left unmatched.

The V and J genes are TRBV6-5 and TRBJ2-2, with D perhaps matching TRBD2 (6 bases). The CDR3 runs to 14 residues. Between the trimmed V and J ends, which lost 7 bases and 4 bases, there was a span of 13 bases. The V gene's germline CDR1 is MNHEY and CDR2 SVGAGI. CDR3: CASTGRGGTGELFF. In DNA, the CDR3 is TGTGCCAGCACCGGCCGGGGAGGCACCGGGGAGCTGTTTTTT.

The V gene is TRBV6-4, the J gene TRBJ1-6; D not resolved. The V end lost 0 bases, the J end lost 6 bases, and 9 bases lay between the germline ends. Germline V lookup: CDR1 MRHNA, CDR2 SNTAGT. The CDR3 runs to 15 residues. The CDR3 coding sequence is TGTGCCAGCAGTGACTCGACACGGATTAATTCACCCCTCCACTTT. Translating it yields CASSDSTRINSPLHF.

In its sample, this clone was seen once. CDR3 residues: CASSLQQGGGSPLHF. The CDR3 DNA sequence: TGTGCCAGCAGCTTACAACAGGGTGGAGGTTCACCCCTCCACTTT. The chain links TRBV7-3 to TRBJ1-6; perhaps TRBD1 as D (6 bases). The CDR3 contains 15 residues. Trimming took off 2 bases at V and 9 bases at J, with 14 bases between the two ends. Germline CDR1 and CDR2: SGHTA and FQGTGA.

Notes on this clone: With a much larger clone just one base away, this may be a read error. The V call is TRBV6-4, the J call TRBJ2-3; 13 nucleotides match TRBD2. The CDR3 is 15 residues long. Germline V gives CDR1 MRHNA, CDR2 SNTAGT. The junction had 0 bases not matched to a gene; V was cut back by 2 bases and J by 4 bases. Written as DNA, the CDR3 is TGTGCCAGCAGTGACACTAGCGGGGGGGCAGATACGCAGTATTTT. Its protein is CASSDTSGGADTQYF.

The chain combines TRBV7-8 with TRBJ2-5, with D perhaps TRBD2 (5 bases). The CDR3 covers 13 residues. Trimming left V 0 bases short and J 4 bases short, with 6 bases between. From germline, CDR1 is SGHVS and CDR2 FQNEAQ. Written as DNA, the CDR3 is TGTGCCAGCAGCTTAGCCCGGGGAGAGACCCAGTACTTC. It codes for CASSLARGETQYF.

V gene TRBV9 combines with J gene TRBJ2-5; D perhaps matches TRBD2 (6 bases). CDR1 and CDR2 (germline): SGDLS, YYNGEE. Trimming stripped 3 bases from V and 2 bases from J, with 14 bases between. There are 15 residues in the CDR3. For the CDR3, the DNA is TGTGCCAGCAGCGGCACCGGGAGTAGACAAGAGACCCAGTACTTC. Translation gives CASSGTGSRQETQYF.

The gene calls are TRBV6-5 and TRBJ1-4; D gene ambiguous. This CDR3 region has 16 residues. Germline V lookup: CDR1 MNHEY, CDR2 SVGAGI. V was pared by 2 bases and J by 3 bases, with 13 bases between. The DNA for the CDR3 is TGTGCCAGCAGTTACGTGGCCCCTGGAGCTAATGAAAAACTGTTTTTT. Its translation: CASSYVAPGANEKLFF.

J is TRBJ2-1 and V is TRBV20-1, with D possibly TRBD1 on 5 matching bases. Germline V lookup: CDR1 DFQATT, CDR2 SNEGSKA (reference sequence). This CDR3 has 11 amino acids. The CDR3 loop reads CAGNPYNEQFF. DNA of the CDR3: TGCGCAGGGAACCCCTACAATGAGCAGTTCTTC.

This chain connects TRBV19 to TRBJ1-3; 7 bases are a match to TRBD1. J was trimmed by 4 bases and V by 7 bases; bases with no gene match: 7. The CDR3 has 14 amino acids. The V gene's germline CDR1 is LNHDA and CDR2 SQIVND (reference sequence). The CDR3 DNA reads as TGTGCCAGTACCACAGGGGCGTTGGGAAACACCATATATTTT. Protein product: CASTTGALGNTIYF.

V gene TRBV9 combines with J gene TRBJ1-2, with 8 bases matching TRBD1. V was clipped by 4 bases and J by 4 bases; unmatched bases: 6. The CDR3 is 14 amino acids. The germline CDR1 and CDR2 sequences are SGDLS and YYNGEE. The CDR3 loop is CASSPQGGSYGYTF. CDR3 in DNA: TGTGCCAGCAGCCCACAGGGGGGGAGCTATGGCTACACCTTC.

CDR3 protein: CATEDRGSANTGELFF. In DNA, the CDR3 is TGTGCCACCGAGGACAGGGGATCCGCGAACACCGGGGAGCTGTTTTTT. V gene TRBV5-4 combines with J gene TRBJ2-2; 9 bases match TRBD1. V shed 9 bases and J 0 bases; nucleotides not matched to a gene: 9. The CDR3 is 16 residues long. Germline CDR1 and CDR2: SGHNT and YYREEE (reference sequence). Full variable domain (outside the CDR3, taken from reference TRBV5-4 and TRBJ2-2): ETGVTQSPTHLIKTRGQQVTLRCSSQSGHNTVSWYQQALGQGPQFIFQYYREEENGRGNFPPRFSGLQFPNYSSELNVNALELDDSALYLCATEDRGSANTGELFFGEGSRLTVL.

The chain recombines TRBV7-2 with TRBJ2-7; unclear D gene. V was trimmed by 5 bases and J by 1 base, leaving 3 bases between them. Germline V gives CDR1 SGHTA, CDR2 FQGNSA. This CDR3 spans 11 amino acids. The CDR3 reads CASSLSYEQYF. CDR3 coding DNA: TGTGCCAGCAGCCTTTCCTACGAGCAGTACTTC. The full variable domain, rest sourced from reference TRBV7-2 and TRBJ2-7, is GAGVSQSPSNKVTEKGKDVELRCDPISGHTALYWYRQSLGQGLEFLIYFQGNSAPDKSGLPSDRFSAERTGGSVSTLTIQRTQQEDSAVYLCASSLSYEQYFGPGTRLTVT.

The chain's CDR3 is CASSLGRGNQETQYF. The CDR3 DNA is TGTGCCAGCAGCTTGGGGCGGGGGAATCAAGAGACCCAGTACTTC. V gene TRBV5-4 combines with J gene TRBJ2-5; TRBD2 matches 7 bases. The germline CDR1 and CDR2 sequences are SGHNT and YYREEE (reference sequence). V lost 0 bases, J lost 2 bases, and 4 bases stayed unmatched. This CDR3 contains 15 residues.

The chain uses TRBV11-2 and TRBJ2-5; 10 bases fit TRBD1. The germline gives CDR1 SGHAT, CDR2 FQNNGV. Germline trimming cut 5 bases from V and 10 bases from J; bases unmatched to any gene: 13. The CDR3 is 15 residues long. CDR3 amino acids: CASSGDLGTGDGQYF. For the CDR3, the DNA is TGTGCCAGCAGCGGAGACCTCGGGACAGGGGATGGCCAGTACTTC. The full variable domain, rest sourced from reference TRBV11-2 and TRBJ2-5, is EAGVAQSPRYKIIEKRQSVAFWCNPISGHATLYWYQQILGQGPKLLIQFQNNGVVDDSQLPKDRFSAERLKGVDSTLKIQPAKLEDSAVYLCASSGDLGTGDGQYFGPGTRLLVL.

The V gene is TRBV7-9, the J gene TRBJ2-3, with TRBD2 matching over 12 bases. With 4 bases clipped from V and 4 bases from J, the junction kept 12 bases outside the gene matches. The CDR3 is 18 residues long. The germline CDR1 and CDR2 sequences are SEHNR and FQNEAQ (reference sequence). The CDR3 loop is CASSSNPLAGGIADTQYF. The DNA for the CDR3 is TGTGCCAGCAGCTCCAACCCACTAGCGGGGGGCATCGCAGATACGCAGTATTTT.

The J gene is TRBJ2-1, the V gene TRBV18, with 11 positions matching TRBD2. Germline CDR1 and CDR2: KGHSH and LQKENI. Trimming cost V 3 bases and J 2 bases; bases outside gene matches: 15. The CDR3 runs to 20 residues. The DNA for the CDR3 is TGTGCCAGCTCACCTGGGGCGGAACTAGCGGGGGTGAAGACCTACAATGAGCAGTTCTTC. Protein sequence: CASSPGAELAGVKTYNEQFF.

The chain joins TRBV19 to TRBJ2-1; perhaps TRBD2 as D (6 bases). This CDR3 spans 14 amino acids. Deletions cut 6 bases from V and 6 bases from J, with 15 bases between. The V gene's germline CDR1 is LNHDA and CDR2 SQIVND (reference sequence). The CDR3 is CASSPRDSSNEQFF. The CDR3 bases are TGTGCCAGTAGCCCCCGGGACTCATCCAATGAGCAGTTCTTC.

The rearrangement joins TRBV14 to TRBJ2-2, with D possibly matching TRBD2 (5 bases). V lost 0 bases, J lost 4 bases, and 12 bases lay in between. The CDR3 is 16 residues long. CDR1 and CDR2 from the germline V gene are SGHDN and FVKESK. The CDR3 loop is CASSQETGEITGELFF. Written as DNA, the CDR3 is TGTGCCAGCAGCCAAGAAACCGGGGAAATCACCGGGGAGCTGTTTTTT.

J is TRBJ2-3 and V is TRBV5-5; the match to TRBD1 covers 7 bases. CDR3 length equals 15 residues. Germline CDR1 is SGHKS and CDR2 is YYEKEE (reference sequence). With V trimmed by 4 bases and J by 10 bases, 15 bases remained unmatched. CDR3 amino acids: CASSRDSSAQLAQYF. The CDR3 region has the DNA TGTGCCAGCAGCCGGGACAGTTCGGCCCAGCTGGCGCAGTATTTT.